This T cell receptor beta chain emerged from a study of cytomegalovirus exposure and HLA in healthy donors. Donors sampled were nominally healthy, though unrecorded immune exposures were likely. About this clone: Its specificity is unknown.

Primers: 60 Vbeta forward and 13 Jbeta reverse. Some clones are missing from TCRdb's copy, which holds only in-frame ones; the method was immunoSEQ multiplex PCR. The listing records fewer than 150,000 clones. CDR1 is SNHLY, CDR2 FYNNEI, per germline. The ends lost 7 bases at V and 4 bases at J; junction bases unmatched: 7. This CDR3 is 14 amino acids long. Study observations and caveats: In a later analysis, productive TCRs from donors in an Asian-associated ancestry cluster reportedly carried fewer N-insertions than the cohort mean. TCR beta sequences numbering around 15,000 were associated with HLA alleles at 0.05 false discovery rate in a later analysis. In a later analysis, HLA-C alleles had the fewest associated TCRs, DRB1 alleles the most.

The rearrangement joins TRBV2 to TRBJ2-3; 8 bases line up with TRBD2. The sequence was collected from a woman aged 55-75 years in good health and CMV-seronegative. Sequencing was done on a sample of PBMCs. CDR3 sequence: CASKVRGASDTQYF. The DNA for the CDR3 is TGTGCCAGCAAGGTGCGGGGGGCCTCAGATACGCAGTATTTT.